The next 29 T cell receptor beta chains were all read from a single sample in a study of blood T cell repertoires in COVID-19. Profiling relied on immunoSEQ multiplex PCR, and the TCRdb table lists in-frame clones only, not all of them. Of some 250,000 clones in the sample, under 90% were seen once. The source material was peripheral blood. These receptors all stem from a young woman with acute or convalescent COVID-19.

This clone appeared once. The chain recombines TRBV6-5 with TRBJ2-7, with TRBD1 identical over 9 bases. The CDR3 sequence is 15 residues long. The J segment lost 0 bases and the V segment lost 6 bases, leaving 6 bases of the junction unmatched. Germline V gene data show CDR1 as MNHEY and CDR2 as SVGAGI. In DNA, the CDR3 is TGTGCCAGCAGCCATCAGGGACAGGGCTCCTACGAGCAGTACTTC. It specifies CASSHQGQGSYEQYF.

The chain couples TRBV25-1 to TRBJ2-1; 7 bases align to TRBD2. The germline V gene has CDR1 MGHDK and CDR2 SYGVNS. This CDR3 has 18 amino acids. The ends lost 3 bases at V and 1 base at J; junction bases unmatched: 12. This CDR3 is CASSEAGVATASYNEQFF. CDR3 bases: TGTGCCAGCAGTGAGGCGGGGGTAGCGACGGCATCCTACAATGAGCAGTTCTTC. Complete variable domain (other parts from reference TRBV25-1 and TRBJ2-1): EADIYQTPRYLVIGTGKKITLECSQTMGHDKMYWYQQDPGMELHLIHYSYGVNSTEKGDLSSESTVSRIRTEHFPLTLESARPSHTSQYLCASSEAGVATASYNEQFFGPGTRLTVL.

The CDR3 loop is CATSRESSGFYEQYF. The CDR3 bases are TGTGCCACCAGCAGAGAGTCTAGCGGGTTCTACGAGCAGTACTTC. This chain connects TRBV15 to TRBJ2-7; 8 bases align to TRBD2. The germline gives CDR1 LNHNV, CDR2 YYDKDF (reference sequence). V lost 0 bases to trimming and J lost 3 bases; unmatched junction nucleotides: 4. The CDR3 loop spans 15 amino acids.

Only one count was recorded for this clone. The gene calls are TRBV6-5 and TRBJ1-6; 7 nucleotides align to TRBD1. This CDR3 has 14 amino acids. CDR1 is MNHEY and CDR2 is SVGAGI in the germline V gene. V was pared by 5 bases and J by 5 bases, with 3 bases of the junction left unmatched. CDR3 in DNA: TGTGCCAGCAGTATAACAGGGGATAATTCACCCCTCCACTTT. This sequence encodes CASSITGDNSPLHF.

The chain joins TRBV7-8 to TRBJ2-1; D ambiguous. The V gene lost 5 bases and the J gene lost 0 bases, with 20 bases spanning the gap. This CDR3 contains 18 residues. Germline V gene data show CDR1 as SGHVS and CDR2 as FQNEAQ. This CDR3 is CASSPPESLRSSYNEQFF. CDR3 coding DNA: TGTGCCAGCAGCCCCCCGGAAAGTTTGCGGAGCTCCTACAATGAGCAGTTCTTC.

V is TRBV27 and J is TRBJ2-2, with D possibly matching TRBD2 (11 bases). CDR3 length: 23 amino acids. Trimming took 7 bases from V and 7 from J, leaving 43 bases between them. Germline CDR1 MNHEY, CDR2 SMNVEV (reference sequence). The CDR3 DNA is TGTGCCAGCATCACCCCCAGGACTGGACAGGGGGTACTAGCGGGAGAGGTAGGCGGGGAGCTGTTTTTT. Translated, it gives CASITPRTGQGVLAGEVGGELFF.

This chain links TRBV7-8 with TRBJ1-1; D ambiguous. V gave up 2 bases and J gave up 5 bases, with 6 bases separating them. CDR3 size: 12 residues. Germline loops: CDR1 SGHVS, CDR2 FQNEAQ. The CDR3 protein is CASSLWLTEAFF. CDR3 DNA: TGTGCCAGCAGCTTATGGCTGACTGAAGCTTTCTTT.

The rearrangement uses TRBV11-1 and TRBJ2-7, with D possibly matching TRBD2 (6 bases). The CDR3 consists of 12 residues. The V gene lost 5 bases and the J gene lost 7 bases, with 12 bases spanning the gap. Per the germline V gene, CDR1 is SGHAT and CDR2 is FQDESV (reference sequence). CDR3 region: CASSRAGREQYF. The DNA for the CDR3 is TGTGCCAGCAGCCGGGCTGGGAGGGAGCAGTACTTC.

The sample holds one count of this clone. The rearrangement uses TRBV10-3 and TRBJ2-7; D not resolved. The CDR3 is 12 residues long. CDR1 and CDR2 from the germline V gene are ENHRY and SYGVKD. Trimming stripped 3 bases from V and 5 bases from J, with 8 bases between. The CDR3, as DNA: TGTGCCATCAGTGACCCCCCCAACGAGCAGTACTTC. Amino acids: CAISDPPNEQYF.

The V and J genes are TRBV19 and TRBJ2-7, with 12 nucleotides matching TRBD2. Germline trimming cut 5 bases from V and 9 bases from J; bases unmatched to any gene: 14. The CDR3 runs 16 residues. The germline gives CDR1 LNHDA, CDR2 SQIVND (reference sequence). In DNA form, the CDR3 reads TGTGCCAGTAGTCCAACTAGACTAGCGGGAGAGCCTATGCAGTACTTC. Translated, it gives CASSPTRLAGEPMQYF.

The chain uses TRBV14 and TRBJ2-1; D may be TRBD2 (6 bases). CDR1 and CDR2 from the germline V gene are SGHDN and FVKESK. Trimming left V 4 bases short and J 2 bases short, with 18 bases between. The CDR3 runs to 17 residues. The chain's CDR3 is CASSPTLAARTYNEQFF. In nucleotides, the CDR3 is TGTGCCAGCAGCCCCACCTTAGCGGCGCGGACCTACAATGAGCAGTTCTTC.

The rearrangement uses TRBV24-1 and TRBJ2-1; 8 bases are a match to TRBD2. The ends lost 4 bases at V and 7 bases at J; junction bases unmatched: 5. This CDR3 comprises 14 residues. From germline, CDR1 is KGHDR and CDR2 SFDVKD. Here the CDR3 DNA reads TGTGCCACCAGTGACGGGGGGGGAGTGAATGAGCAGTTCTTC. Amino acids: CATSDGGGVNEQFF.

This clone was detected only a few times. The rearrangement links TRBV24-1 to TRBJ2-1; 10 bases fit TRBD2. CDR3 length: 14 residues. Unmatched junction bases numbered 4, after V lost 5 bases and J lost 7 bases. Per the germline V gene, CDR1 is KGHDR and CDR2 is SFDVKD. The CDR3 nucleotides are TGTGCCACCAGTGTTCCGACTAGCGGGAATGAGCAGTTCTTC. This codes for CATSVPTSGNEQFF.

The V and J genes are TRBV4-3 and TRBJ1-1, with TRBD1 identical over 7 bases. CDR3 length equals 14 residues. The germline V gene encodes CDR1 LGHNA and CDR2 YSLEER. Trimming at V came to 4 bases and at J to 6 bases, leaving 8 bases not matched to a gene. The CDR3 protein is CASSRQGAVAEAFF. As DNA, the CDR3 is TGCGCCAGCAGCCGACAGGGCGCGGTGGCTGAAGCTTTCTTT.

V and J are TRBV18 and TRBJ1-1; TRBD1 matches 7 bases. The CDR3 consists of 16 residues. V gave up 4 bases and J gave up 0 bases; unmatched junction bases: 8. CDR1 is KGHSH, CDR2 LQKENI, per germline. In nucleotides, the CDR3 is TGTGCCAGCTCACTGGGACTGGGACAGATGAACACTGAAGCTTTCTTT. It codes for CASSLGLGQMNTEAFF. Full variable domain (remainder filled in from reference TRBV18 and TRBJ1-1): NAGVMQNPRHLVRRRGQEARLRCSPMKGHSHVYWYRQLPEEGLKFMVYLQKENIIDESGMPKERFSAEFPKEGPSILRIQQVVRGDSAAYFCASSLGLGQMNTEAFFGQGTRLTVV.

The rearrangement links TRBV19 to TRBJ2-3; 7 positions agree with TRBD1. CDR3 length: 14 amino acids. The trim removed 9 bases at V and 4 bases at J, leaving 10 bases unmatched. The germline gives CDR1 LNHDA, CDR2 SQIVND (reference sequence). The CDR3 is CASRGQEVPDTQYF. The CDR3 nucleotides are TGTGCCAGCAGAGGACAGGAGGTACCAGATACGCAGTATTTT.

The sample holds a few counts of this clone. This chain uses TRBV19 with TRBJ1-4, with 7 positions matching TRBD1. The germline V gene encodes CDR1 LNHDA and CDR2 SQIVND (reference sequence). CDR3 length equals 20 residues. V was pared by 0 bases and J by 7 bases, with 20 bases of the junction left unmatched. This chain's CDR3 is CASSIDPGQTLKGGGEKLFF. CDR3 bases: TGTGCCAGTAGTATAGATCCGGGACAGACCCTGAAGGGGGGTGGTGAAAAACTGTTTTTT.

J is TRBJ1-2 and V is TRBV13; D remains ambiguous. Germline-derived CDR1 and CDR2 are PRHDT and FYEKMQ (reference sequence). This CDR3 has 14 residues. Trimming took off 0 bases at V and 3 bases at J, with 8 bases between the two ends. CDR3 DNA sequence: TGTGCCAGCAGCTTAGGGCCAGGTCACTATGGCTACACCTTC. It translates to CASSLGPGHYGYTF.

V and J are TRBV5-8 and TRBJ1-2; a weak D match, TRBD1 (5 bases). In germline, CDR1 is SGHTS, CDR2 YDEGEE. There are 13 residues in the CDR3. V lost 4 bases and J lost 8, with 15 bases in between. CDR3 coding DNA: TGTGCCAGCAGCGGATCGGGACTTTGGGGCTACACCTTC. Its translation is CASSGSGLWGYTF.

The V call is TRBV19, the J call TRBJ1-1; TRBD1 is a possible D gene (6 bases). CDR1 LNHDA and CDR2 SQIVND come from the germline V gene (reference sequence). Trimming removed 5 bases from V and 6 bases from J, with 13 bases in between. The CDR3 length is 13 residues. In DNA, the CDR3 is TGTGCCAGTAGTGGGGAGGGGGGAGCTGAAGCTTTCTTT. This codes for CASSGEGGAEAFF.

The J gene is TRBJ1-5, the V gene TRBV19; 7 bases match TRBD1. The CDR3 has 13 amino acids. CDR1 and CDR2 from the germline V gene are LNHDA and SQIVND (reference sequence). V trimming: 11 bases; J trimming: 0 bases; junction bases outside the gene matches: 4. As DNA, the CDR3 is TGTGCCGGCCGGGACAGTAGCAATCAGCCCCAGCATTTT. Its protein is CAGRDSSNQPQHF.

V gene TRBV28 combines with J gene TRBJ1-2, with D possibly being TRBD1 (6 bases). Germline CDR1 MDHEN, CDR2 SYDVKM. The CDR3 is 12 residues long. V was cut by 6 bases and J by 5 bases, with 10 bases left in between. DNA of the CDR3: TGTGCCAGCAGCGGACAGACGTATGGCTACACCTTC. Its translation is CASSGQTYGYTF.

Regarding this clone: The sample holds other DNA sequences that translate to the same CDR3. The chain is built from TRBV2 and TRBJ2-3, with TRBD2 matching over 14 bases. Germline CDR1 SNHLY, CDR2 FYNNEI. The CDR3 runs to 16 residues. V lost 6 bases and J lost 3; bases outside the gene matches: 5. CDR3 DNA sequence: TGTGCCAGCAGCCGACTAGCGGGAGGGCCTACAGATACGCAGTATTTT. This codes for CASSRLAGGPTDTQYF.

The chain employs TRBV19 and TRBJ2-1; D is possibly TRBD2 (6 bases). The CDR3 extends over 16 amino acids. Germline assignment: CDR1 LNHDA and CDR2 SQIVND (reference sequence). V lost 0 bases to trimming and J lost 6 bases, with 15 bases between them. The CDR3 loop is CASSIDLGGRGNEQFF. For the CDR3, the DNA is TGTGCCAGTAGTATAGATCTCGGGGGTAGAGGCAATGAGCAGTTCTTC.

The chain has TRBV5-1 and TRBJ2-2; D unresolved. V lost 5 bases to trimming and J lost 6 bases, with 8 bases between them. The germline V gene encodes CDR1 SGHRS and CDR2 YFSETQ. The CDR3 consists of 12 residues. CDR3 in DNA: TGCGCCAGCAGAGGAGAGTCCGGGGAGCTGTTTTTT. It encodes CASRGESGELFF.

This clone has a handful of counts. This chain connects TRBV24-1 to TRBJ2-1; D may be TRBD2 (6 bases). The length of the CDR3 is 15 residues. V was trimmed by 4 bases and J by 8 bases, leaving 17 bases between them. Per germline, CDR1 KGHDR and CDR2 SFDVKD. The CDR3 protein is CATSEAGTPLDEQFF. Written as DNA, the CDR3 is TGTGCCACCAGTGAGGCCGGGACTCCCCTGGATGAGCAGTTCTTC.

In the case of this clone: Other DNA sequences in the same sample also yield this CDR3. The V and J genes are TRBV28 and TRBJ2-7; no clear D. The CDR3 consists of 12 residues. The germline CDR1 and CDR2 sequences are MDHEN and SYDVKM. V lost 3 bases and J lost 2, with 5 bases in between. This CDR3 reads CASSLAPYEQYF. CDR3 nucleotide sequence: TGTGCCAGCAGTTTGGCCCCCTACGAGCAGTACTTC. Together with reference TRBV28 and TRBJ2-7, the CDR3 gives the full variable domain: DVKVTQSSRYLVKRTGEKVFLECVQDMDHENMFWYRQDPGLGLRLIYFSYDVKMKEKGDIPEGYSVSREKKERFSLILESASTNQTSMYLCASSLAPYEQYFGPGTRLTVT.

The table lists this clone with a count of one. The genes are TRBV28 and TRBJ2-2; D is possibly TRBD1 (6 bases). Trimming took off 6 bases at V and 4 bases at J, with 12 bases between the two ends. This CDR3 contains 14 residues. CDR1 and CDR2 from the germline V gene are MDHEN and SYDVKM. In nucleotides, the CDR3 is TGTGCCAGCAGCCGCACAGGGACCACCGGGGAGCTGTTTTTT. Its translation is CASSRTGTTGELFF.

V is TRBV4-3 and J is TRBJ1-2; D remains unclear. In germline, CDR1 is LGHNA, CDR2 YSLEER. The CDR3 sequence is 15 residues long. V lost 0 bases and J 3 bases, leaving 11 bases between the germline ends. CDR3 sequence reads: CASSQDSEAYYGYTF. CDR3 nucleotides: TGCGCCAGCAGCCAAGATTCTGAGGCCTACTATGGCTACACCTTC.